These 7 T cell receptor beta chains were sequenced from one sample in a study of cytomegalovirus exposure and HLA in healthy donors. In the PCR, 60 Vbeta and 13 Jbeta primers were used. Assay used: immunoSEQ multiplex PCR; TCRdb lists only in-frame clones, some missing. The sample consists of some 93,000 clones, around a tenth of them appearing once. The sample taken for sequencing was PBMCs. Every receptor here comes from a man between 50 and 59 years old in good health and CMV-seropositive.

The rearrangement uses TRBV5-4 and TRBJ2-1; D perhaps matches TRBD2 (6 bases). The ends were cut back, 4 bases at V and 3 bases at J, with 23 bases in the middle. The CDR3 consists of 18 residues. The V gene's germline CDR1 is SGHNT and CDR2 YYREEE (reference sequence). The CDR3 nucleotides are TGTGCCAGCAGCCCAAGGGGCCATGCTGGCGGGGTCTACAATGAGCAGTTCTTC. Amino acid sequence: CASSPRGHAGGVYNEQFF.

This clone was recorded a few times. The CDR3 reads CASSPSTDYGYTF. The CDR3 nucleotides read TGTGCCAGCAGTCCATCTACGGACTATGGCTACACCTTC. The rearrangement links TRBV28 to TRBJ1-2; D remains unclear. From germline, CDR1 is MDHEN and CDR2 SYDVKM. The CDR3 length is 13 residues. Trimming removed 5 bases from V and 3 bases from J, with 10 bases in between.

This clone was counted only a few times. The chain joins TRBV6-4 to TRBJ2-1, with TRBD2 matching over 9 bases. CDR3 length: 15 residues. Germline V lookup: CDR1 MRHNA, CDR2 SNTAGT. V was clipped by 0 bases and J by 7 bases; unmatched bases: 4. CDR3 protein: CASSDSGLANNEQFF. The CDR3 bases are TGTGCCAGCAGTGACTCGGGACTAGCAAATAATGAGCAGTTCTTC.

The rearrangement uses TRBV28 and TRBJ1-1; 7 nucleotides match TRBD1. The CDR3 covers 16 residues. Trimming at V came to 5 bases and at J to 1 base, leaving 10 bases not matched to a gene. Germline V lookup: CDR1 MDHEN, CDR2 SYDVKM. CDR3 nucleotides: TGTGCCAGCAGTCCAAGGGGGACAGCTGGGAACACTGAAGCTTTCTTT. This translates into CASSPRGTAGNTEAFF.

This clone was counted between two and nine times. The V and J genes are TRBV20-1 and TRBJ2-1; D unclear. This CDR3 is 11 amino acids long. V lost 6 bases to trimming and J lost 5 bases, with 8 bases between them. Germline V gives CDR1 DFQATT, CDR2 SNEGSKA (reference sequence). CDR3 sequence reads: CSAIRDNEQFF. CDR3 nucleotides: TGCAGTGCCATCCGGGACAATGAGCAGTTCTTC.

V is TRBV11-3 and J is TRBJ2-1, with D perhaps TRBD2 (5 bases). The V gene's germline CDR1 is SGHNT and CDR2 YENEEA. This CDR3 comprises 14 residues. V was clipped by 5 bases and J by 7 bases, with 15 bases between them. CDR3 coding DNA: TGTGCCAGCAGCATTCACTCCGGGATAAATGAGCAGTTCTTC. It yields the protein CASSIHSGINEQFF.

This clone was counted a few times. The chain links TRBV11-2 to TRBJ1-1, with TRBD1 as a possible D gene (6 bases). Trimming pared 6 bases from V and 0 bases from J, leaving 14 bases between. Germline assignment: CDR1 SGHAT and CDR2 FQNNGV. The CDR3 is 15 residues long. The CDR3 here is CASRLRGGVNTEAFF. CDR3 nucleotide sequence: TGTGCCAGCAGGCTCAGGGGAGGGGTGAACACTGAAGCTTTCTTT.